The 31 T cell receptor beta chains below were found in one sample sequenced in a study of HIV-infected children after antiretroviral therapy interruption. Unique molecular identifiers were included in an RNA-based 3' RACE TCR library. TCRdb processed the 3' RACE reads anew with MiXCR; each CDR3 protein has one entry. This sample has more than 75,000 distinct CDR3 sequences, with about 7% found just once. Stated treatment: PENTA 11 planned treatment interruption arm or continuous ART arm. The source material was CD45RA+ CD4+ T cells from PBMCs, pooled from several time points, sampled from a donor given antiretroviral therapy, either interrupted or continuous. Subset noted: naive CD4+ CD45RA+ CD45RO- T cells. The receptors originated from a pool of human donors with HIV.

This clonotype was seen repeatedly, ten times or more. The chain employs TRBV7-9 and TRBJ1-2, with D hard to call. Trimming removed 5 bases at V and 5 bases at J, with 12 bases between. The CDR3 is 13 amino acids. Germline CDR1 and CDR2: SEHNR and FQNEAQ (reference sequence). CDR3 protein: CASSKTMLYGYTF. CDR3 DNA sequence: TGTGCCAGCAGCAAAACAATGTTGTATGGCTACACCTTC.

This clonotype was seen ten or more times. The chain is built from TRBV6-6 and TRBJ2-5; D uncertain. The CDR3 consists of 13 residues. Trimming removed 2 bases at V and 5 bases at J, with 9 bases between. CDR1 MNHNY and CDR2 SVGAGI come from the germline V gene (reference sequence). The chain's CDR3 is CASSYRFRETQYF. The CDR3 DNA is TGTGCCAGCAGTTACCGGTTCCGGGAGACCCAGTACTTC.

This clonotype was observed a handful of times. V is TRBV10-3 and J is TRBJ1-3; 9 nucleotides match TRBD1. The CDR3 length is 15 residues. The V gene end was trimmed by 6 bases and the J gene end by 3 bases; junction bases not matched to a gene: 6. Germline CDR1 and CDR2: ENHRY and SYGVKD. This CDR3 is CAISHGTGFGNTIYF. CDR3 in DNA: TGTGCCATCAGCCACGGGACAGGGTTTGGAAACACCATATATTTT.

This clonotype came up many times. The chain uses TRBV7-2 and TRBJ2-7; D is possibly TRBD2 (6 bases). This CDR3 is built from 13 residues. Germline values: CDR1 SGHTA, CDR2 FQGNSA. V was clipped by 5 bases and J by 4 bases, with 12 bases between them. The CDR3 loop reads CASSPRLDYEQYF. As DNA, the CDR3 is TGTGCCAGCAGCCCCAGACTAGATTACGAGCAGTACTTC.

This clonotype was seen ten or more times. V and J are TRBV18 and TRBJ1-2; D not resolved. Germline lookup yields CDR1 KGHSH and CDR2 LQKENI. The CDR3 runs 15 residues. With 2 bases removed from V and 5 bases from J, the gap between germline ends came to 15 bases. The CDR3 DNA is TGTGCCAGCTCACCAGCTTCGACGGACTTGTATGGCTACACCTTC. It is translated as CASSPASTDLYGYTF.

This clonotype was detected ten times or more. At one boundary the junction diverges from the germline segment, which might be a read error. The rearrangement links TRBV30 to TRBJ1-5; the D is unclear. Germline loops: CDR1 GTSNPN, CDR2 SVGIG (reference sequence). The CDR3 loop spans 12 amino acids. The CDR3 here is CAWSGGNQAPLF. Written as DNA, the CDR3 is TGTGCCTGGAGTGGAGGCAACCAGGCTCCGCTTTTT.

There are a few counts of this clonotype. In DNA form, the CDR3 reads TGCGCCAGCAGCCAAGAGGACAGGGGGCCCGGGGAGCTGTTTTTT. This gives the protein CASSQEDRGPGELFF. The J gene is TRBJ2-2, the V gene TRBV4-1; TRBD1 agrees at 11 bases. CDR3 length: 15 residues. Germline values: CDR1 MGHRA, CDR2 YSYEKL. The J segment lost 6 bases and the V segment lost 0 bases, leaving 0 bases of the junction unmatched.

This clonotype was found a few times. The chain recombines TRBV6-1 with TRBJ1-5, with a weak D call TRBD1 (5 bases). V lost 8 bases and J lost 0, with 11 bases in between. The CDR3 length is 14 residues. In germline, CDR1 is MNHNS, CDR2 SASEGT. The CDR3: CASDSSYSNQPQHF. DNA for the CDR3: TGTGCCAGCGACAGCTCCTATAGCAATCAGCCCCAGCATTTT.

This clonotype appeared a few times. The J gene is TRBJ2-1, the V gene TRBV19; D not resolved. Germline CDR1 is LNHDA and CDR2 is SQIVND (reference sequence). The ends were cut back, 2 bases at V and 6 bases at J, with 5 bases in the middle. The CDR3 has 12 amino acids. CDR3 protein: CASSIWANEQFF. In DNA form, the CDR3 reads TGTGCCAGTAGTATATGGGCCAATGAGCAGTTCTTC.

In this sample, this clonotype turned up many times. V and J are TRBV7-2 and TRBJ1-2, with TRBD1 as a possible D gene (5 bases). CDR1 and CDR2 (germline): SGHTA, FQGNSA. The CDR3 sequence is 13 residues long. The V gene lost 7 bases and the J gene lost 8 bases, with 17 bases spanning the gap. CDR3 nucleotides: TGTGCCAGCAATATTCAGGGAGAAGGCGGCTACACCTTC. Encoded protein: CASNIQGEGGYTF.

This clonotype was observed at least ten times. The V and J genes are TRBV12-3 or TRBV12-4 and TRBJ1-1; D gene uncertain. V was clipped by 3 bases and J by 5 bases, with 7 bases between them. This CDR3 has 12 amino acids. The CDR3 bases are TGTGCCAGCAGTTTGTGGTCGACTGAAGCTTTCTTT. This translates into CASSLWSTEAFF.

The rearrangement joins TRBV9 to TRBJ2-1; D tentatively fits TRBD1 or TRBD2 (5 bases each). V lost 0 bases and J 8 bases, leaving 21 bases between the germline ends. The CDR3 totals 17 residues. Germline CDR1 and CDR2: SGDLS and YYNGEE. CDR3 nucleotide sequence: TGTGCCAGCAGCGTAGGGGGACGGGGCAAGTTTAATGATGAGCAGTTCTTC. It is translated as CASSVGGRGKFNDEQFF.

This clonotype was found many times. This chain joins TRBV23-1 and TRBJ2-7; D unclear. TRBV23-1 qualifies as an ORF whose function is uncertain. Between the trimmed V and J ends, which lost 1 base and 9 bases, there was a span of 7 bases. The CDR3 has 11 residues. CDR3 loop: CASSQWAVQYF. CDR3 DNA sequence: TGCGCCAGCAGTCAATGGGCCGTGCAGTACTTC.

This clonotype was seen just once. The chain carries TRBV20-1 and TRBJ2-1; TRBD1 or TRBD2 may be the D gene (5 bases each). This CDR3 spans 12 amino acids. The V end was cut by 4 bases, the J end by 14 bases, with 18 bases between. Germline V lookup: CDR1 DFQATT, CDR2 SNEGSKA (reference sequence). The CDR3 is CSANDQGPVEFF. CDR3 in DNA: TGCAGTGCTAATGACCAGGGACCAGTAGAGTTCTTC.

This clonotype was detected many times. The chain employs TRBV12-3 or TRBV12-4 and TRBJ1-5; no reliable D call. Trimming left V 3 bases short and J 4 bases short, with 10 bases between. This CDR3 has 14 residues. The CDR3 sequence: CASSFGLGNQPQHF. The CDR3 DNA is TGTGCCAGCAGTTTCGGGTTGGGAAATCAGCCCCAGCATTTT.

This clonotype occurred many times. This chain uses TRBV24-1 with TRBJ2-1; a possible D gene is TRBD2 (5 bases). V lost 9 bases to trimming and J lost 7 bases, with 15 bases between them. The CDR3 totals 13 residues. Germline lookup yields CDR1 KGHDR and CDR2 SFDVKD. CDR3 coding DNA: TGTGCCACCGGAAGGACTTCGTGGAATGAGCAGTTCTTC. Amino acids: CATGRTSWNEQFF.

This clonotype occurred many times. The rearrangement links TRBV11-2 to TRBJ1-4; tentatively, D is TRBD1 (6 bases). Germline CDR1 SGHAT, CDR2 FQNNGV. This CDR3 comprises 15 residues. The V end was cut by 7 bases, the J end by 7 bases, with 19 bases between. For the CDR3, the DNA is TGTGCCAGCACCTCAGTTCGGGGGCGGGGTGAAAAACTGTTTTTT. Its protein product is CASTSVRGRGEKLFF.

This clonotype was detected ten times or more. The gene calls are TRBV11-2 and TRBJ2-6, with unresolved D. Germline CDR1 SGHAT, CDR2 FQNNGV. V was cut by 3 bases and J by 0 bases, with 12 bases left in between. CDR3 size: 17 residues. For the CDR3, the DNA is TGTGCCAGCAGCTTGGTCCCAGCGCACTCTGGGGCCAACGTCCTGACTTTC. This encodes CASSLVPAHSGANVLTF.

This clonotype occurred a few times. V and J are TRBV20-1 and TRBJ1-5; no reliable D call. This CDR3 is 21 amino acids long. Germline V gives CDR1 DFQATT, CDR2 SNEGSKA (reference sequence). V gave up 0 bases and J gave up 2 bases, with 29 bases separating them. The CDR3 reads CSARDEEGVPFSKRGNQPQHF. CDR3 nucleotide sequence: TGCAGTGCTAGAGATGAGGAAGGTGTACCCTTCTCAAAAAGGGGCAATCAGCCCCAGCATTTT.

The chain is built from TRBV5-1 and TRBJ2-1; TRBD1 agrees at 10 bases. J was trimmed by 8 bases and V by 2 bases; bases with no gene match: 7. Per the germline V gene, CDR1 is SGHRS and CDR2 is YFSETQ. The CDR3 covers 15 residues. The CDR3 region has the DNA TGCGCCAGCAGCTTAGGGACAGGGGCCTGGGATGAGCAGTTCTTC. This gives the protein CASSLGTGAWDEQFF.

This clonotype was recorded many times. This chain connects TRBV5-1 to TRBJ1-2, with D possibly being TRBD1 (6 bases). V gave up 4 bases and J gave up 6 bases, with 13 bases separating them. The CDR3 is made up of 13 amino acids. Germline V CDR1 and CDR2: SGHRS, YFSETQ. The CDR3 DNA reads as TGCGCCAGCAGCCCCGGACAGACGCATGGCTACACCTTC. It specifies CASSPGQTHGYTF.

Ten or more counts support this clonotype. The CDR3 nucleotides read TGTGCCAGCAGTAGAGGCAGCAGGGAGACCCAGTACTTC. Its protein product is CASSRGSRETQYF. The genes are TRBV12-3 or TRBV12-4 and TRBJ2-5; D not resolved. The CDR3 is 13 amino acids. Between the trimmed V and J ends, which lost 5 bases and 5 bases, there was a span of 12 bases.

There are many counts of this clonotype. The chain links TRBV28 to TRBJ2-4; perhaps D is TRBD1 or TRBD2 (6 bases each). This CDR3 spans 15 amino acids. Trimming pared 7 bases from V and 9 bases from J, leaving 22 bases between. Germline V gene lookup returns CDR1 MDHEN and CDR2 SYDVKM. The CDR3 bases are TGTGCCAGCACTGGAGCTAGCCGGGGGCGCGTCATTCAGTACTTC. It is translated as CASTGASRGRVIQYF.

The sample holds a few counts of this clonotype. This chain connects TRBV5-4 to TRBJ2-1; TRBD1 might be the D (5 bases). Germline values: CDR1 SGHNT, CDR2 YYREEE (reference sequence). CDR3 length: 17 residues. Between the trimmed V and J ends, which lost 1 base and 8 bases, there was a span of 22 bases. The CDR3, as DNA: TGTGCCAGCAGCTTGAACGACAGACTCCCCGTCATCCATGAGCAGTTCTTC. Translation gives CASSLNDRLPVIHEQFF.

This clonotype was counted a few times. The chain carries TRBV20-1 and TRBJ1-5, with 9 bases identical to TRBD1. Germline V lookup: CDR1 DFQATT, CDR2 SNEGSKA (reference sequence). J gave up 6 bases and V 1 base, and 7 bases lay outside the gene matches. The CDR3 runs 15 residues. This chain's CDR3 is CSARVWGQGRQPQHF. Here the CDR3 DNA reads TGCAGTGCTAGAGTATGGGGACAGGGTCGTCAGCCCCAGCATTTT.

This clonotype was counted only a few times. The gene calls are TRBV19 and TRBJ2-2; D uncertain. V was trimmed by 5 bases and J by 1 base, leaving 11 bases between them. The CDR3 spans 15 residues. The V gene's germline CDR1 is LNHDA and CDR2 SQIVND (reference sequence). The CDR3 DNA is TGTGCCAGTAGTCGTCGGGCGGAGAACACCGGGGAGCTGTTTTTT. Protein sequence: CASSRRAENTGELFF.

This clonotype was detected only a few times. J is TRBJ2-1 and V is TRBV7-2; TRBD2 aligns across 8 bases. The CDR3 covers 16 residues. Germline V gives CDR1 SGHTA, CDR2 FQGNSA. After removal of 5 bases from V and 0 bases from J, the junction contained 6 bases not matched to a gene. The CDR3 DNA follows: TGTGCCAGCAGCCCAGCGGGGGCCTTCTCCTACAATGAGCAGTTCTTC. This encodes CASSPAGAFSYNEQFF.

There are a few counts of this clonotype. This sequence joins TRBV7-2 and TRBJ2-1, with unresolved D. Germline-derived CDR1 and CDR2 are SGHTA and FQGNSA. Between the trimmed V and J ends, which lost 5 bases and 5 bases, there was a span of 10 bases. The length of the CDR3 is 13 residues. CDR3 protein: CASSLYQHNEQFF. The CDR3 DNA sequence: TGTGCCAGCAGCCTCTACCAGCACAATGAGCAGTTCTTC.

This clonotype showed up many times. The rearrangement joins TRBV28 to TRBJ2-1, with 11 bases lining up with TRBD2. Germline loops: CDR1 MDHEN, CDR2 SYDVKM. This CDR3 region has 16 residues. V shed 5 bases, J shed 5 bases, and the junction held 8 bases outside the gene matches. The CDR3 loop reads CASSSGLAGGNNEQFF. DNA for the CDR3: TGTGCCAGCAGTAGCGGGCTAGCGGGAGGTAACAATGAGCAGTTCTTC.

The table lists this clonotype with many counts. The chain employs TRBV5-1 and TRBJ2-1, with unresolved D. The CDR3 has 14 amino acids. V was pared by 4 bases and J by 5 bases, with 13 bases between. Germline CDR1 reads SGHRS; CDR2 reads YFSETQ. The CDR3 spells CASSLIPTDNEQFF. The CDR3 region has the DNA TGCGCCAGCAGCCTCATCCCGACGGACAATGAGCAGTTCTTC. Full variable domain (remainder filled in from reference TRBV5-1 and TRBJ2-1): KAGVTQTPRYLIKTRGQQVTLSCSPISGHRSVSWYQQTPGQGLQFLFEYFSETQRNKGNFPGRFSGRQFSNSRSEMNVSTLELGDSALYLCASSLIPTDNEQFFGPGTRLTVL.

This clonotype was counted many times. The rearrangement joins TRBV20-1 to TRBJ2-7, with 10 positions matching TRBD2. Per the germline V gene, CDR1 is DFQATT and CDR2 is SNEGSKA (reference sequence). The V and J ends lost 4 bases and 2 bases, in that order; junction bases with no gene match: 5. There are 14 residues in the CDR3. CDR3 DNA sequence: TGCAGTGCTACCGCTAGCGGGGGCGCCTACGAGCAGTACTTC. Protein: CSATASGGAYEQYF.